The sequence of this T cell receptor (beta chain) was determined in a study of beta chain features in type 1 diabetes. Sequenced material consisted of expressed TCRB transcripts (all of the isolated RNA was reverse transcribed). TCRdb's copy holds only in-frame clones and misses some; the assay was immunoSEQ multiplex PCR. The sample consists of 150,000 to 200,000 clones, roughly 9% of them appearing once. The CDR3 contains 13 residues. The trim removed 4 bases at V and 4 bases at J, leaving 6 bases unmatched. From germline, CDR1 is GTSNPN and CDR2 SVGIG (reference sequence). This clone was counted only a few times. Its antigen is unknown. Findings of the study overall: Across all four CD4+ subsets, people with type 1 diabetes showed modestly shorter TCRB CDR3s.

The sequence was obtained from a woman under 40 with type 1 diabetes. This chain uses TRBV30 with TRBJ1-2; the match to TRBD1 covers 7 bases. The sample taken for sequencing was central memory CD4+ T cells from blood. The CDR3 spells CAWNNWDSYGYTF. In nucleotides, the CDR3 is TGTGCCTGGAATAATTGGGACAGCTATGGCTACACCTTC.